This T cell receptor beta chain was obtained from a study of T cell responses to AZD1222 COVID-19 vaccine. Study observations and caveats: Clonal diversity was possibly underestimated; the donors were predominantly white British and more often female. Just a handful of AZD1222 recipients tested seropositive at baseline. It was only after the peak T cell response that any repertoires were sampled.

TCRdb's copy holds only in-frame clones and misses some; the assay was immunoSEQ multiplex PCR. The sample has roughly 100,000 clones; nearly 90% are singletons. For this clone: Its target is unknown.

Germline lookup yields CDR1 KGHDR and CDR2 SFDVKD. The CDR3 consists of 15 residues. V gave up 9 bases and J gave up 4 bases; unmatched junction bases: 11. This specimen consisted of peripheral blood, obtained 28 days after the second AZD1222 dose. The receptor was isolated from an adult who received the AZD1222 COVID-19 vaccine. This chain connects TRBV24-1 to TRBJ2-3; 8 bases align to TRBD2. The CDR3 reads CATCCVGRGADTQYF. CDR3 DNA sequence: TGTGCCACCTGCTGTGTAGGGCGGGGGGCAGATACGCAGTATTTT.